Each of the 23 T cell receptor beta chains below was sequenced from the same sample in a study of identifying expanded T cells in peripheral blood. Data came from immunoSEQ multiplex PCR; TCRdb stores just in-frame clones and leaves some out. The sample includes around 100,000 clones, roughly 89% of them seen just once. The material sequenced was blood. All receptors derive from a person between 18 and 69 years old in good health.

The rearrangement uses TRBV19 and TRBJ1-1; 7 nucleotides match TRBD1. V shed 8 bases and J 1 base; nucleotides not matched to a gene: 7. The CDR3 is 14 amino acids. Germline lookup yields CDR1 LNHDA and CDR2 SQIVND (reference sequence). CDR3 in DNA: TGTGCCAGTGATGACAGGGATTCGAACACTGAAGCTTTCTTT. Protein: CASDDRDSNTEAFF.

The V gene is TRBV2, the J gene TRBJ1-1; TRBD1 aligns across 9 bases. The CDR3 runs to 11 residues. V dropped 5 bases and J dropped 10; count of bases not matched to a gene: 2. Germline CDR1 SNHLY, CDR2 FYNNEI. CDR3 sequence reads: CASSQTGGAFF. The CDR3 nucleotides read TGTGCCAGCAGTCAGACAGGGGGAGCTTTCTTT.

The chain joins TRBV19 to TRBJ1-2; no reliable D call. Trimming cost V 5 bases and J 1 base, with 5 bases left between them. The CDR3 is 12 residues long. Per the germline V gene, CDR1 is LNHDA and CDR2 is SQIVND (reference sequence). CDR3 amino acids: CASSLINYGYTF. The CDR3 bases are TGTGCCAGTAGTCTAATTAACTATGGCTACACCTTC. Filled out from reference TRBV19 and TRBJ1-2, the complete variable domain reads DGGITQSPKYLFRKEGQNVTLSCEQNLNHDAMYWYRQDPGQGLRLIYYSQIVNDFQKGDIAEGYSVSREKKESFPLTVTSAQKNPTAFYLCASSLINYGYTFGSGTRLTVV.

This chain links TRBV27 with TRBJ2-1; 9 bases line up with TRBD2. Germline V gene sequence: CDR1 MNHEY, CDR2 SMNVEV (reference sequence). V lost 5 bases to trimming and J lost 5 bases; unmatched junction nucleotides: 4. The CDR3 sequence is 14 residues long. CDR3 in amino acids: CASSSSGGNNEQFF. In DNA, the CDR3 is TGTGCCAGCAGTAGTAGCGGGGGCAACAATGAGCAGTTCTTC.

This clone was picked up a small number of times. The chain joins TRBV10-3 to TRBJ1-2, with D perhaps TRBD1 (6 bases). Germline values: CDR1 ENHRY, CDR2 SYGVKD. Trimming removed 4 bases at V and 3 bases at J, with 6 bases between. The CDR3 has 12 residues. CDR3 coding DNA: TGTGCCATCAGTGCAGGGGACTATGGCTACACCTTC. Amino acid sequence: CAISAGDYGYTF.

The rearrangement joins TRBV28 to TRBJ2-7; D is ambiguous. In germline, CDR1 is MDHEN, CDR2 SYDVKM. CDR3 length: 13 amino acids. V was trimmed by 5 bases and J by 1 base, leaving 9 bases between them. CDR3: CASSPLGSYEQYF. The CDR3 DNA reads TGTGCCAGCAGTCCCCTGGGGTCCTACGAGCAGTACTTC.

This clone has a handful of counts. The CDR3 reads CASSPPSSPVYTEAFF. CDR3 sequence (DNA): TGTGCCAGCAGTCCCCCGTCAAGCCCCGTGTACACTGAAGCTTTCTTT. The gene calls are TRBV6-6 and TRBJ1-1; no reliable D call. V gave up 5 bases and J gave up 3 bases, with 19 bases separating them. The CDR3 runs 16 residues. Germline lookup yields CDR1 MNHNY and CDR2 SVGAGI (reference sequence).

The chain is built from TRBV4-3 and TRBJ2-3; D gene unclear. V gave up 4 bases and J gave up 1 base, with 12 bases separating them. The CDR3 runs to 15 residues. The V gene's germline CDR1 is LGHNA and CDR2 YSLEER. The CDR3 protein is CASSPFGARTDTQYF. CDR3 DNA sequence: TGCGCCAGCAGCCCCTTCGGAGCGCGCACAGATACGCAGTATTTT.

This clone appeared once. This chain uses TRBV5-4 with TRBJ2-7; 8 nucleotides agree with TRBD2. The V gene's germline CDR1 is SGHNT and CDR2 YYREEE (reference sequence). V lost 4 bases, J lost 4 bases, and 10 bases stayed unmatched. The CDR3 totals 15 residues. The CDR3 is CASSVTSGGGYEQYF. DNA of the CDR3: TGTGCCAGCAGCGTAACTAGCGGCGGCGGTTACGAGCAGTACTTC.

The chain links TRBV30 to TRBJ1-3; unclear D gene. With 5 bases removed from V and 2 bases from J, the gap between germline ends came to 10 bases. Germline V gene data show CDR1 as GTSNPN and CDR2 as SVGIG (reference sequence). CDR3 length: 13 amino acids. The CDR3 DNA follows: TGTGCCTGGGGGTTACTCACTGGAAACACCATATATTTT. Translated: CAWGLLTGNTIYF.

The V and J genes are TRBV6-5 and TRBJ1-3, with D possibly matching TRBD1 (5 bases). The V end was cut by 2 bases, the J end by 8 bases, with 16 bases between. Germline-derived CDR1 and CDR2 are MNHEY and SVGAGI. CDR3 length: 15 residues. As DNA, the CDR3 is TGTGCCAGCAGTTACCTGGGACCTAGAGCCCACACCATATATTTT. Its protein is CASSYLGPRAHTIYF.

The V call is TRBV4-1, the J call TRBJ1-2, with a tentative D call TRBD1 (5 bases). The germline V gene has CDR1 MGHRA and CDR2 YSYEKL. V was clipped by 1 base and J by 4 bases, with 13 bases between them. The CDR3 runs to 15 residues. The CDR3 spells CASSQGPDRPYGYTF. Written as DNA, the CDR3 is TGCGCCAGCAGCCAAGGTCCCGACAGACCCTATGGCTACACCTTC.

The chain uses TRBV19 and TRBJ2-5, with D possibly being TRBD2 (6 bases). From germline, CDR1 is LNHDA and CDR2 SQIVND (reference sequence). Trimming cost V 7 bases and J 5 bases, with 20 bases left between them. CDR3 length: 15 amino acids. Here the CDR3 reads CASTSRLGSQETQYF. The DNA of the CDR3 is TGTGCCAGTACGTCCCGACTAGGGTCACAGGAGACCCAGTACTTC.

The chain employs TRBV10-3 and TRBJ1-2; TRBD1 might be the D (6 bases). The CDR3 totals 16 residues. V was pared by 0 bases and J by 8 bases, with 19 bases between. Germline V lookup: CDR1 ENHRY, CDR2 SYGVKD. The CDR3 DNA is TGTGCCATCAGTGAGTCTCGTGTGGGGGGCACAGGAGGCTACACCTTC. This codes for CAISESRVGGTGGYTF.

The rearrangement links TRBV18 to TRBJ2-5; 9 bases align to TRBD1. Per the germline V gene, CDR1 is KGHSH and CDR2 is LQKENI. V was pared by 6 bases and J by 4 bases, with 15 bases of the junction left unmatched. CDR3 length: 17 residues. As DNA, the CDR3 is TGTGCCAGCTCCCGAACTATACAGGGGGCGGCAGGAGAGACCCAGTACTTC. Its protein is CASSRTIQGAAGETQYF.

This chain joins TRBV5-6 and TRBJ1-2, with 9 bases fitting TRBD1. Trimming cost V 4 bases and J 8 bases; bases outside gene matches: 9. Germline-derived CDR1 and CDR2 are SGHDT and YYEEEE. The length of the CDR3 is 14 residues. This CDR3 reads CASSDGDREYGYTF. DNA for the CDR3: TGTGCCAGCAGCGATGGGGACAGGGAATACGGCTACACCTTC.

The V call is TRBV5-4, the J call TRBJ1-2; D is undetermined. The CDR3 is made up of 14 amino acids. Trimming stripped 4 bases from V and 4 bases from J, with 14 bases between. Germline values: CDR1 SGHNT, CDR2 YYREEE (reference sequence). CDR3 sequence reads: CASSLGWGAYGYTF. Written as DNA, the CDR3 is TGTGCCAGCAGCCTGGGCTGGGGAGCCTATGGCTACACCTTC. The variable domain in full, completed from reference TRBV5-4 and TRBJ1-2, reads ETGVTQSPTHLIKTRGQQVTLRCSSQSGHNTVSWYQQALGQGPQFIFQYYREEENGRGNFPPRFSGLQFPNYSSELNVNALELDDSALYLCASSLGWGAYGYTFGSGTRLTVV.

The DNA for the CDR3 is TGTGCCAGCAGCTTAGCTGGAAACACCATATATTTT. It codes for CASSLAGNTIYF. This chain connects TRBV7-6 to TRBJ1-3; no firm D call. In germline, CDR1 is SGHVS, CDR2 FNYEAQ. The CDR3 runs 12 residues. V was clipped by 0 bases and J by 3 bases, with 0 bases between them.

The chain couples TRBV4-2 to TRBJ2-1; D is possibly TRBD1 or TRBD2 (5 bases each). The germline V gene has CDR1 LGHNA and CDR2 YNFKEQ. Trimming removed 1 base at V and 6 bases at J, with 19 bases between. The CDR3 consists of 17 residues. CDR3 amino acids: CASSQGGWGIGGNEQFF. The CDR3, as DNA: TGTGCCAGCAGCCAAGGGGGGTGGGGAATTGGAGGCAATGAGCAGTTCTTC.

The chain couples TRBV18 to TRBJ2-6; 11 bases agree with TRBD2. Germline V gives CDR1 KGHSH, CDR2 LQKENI. This CDR3 region has 20 residues. V lost 0 bases, J lost 0 bases, and 7 bases stayed unmatched. The CDR3 nucleotides are TGTGCCAGCTCACCACCGGGACTAGCGGTGGGAAGCTCTGGGGCCAACGTCCTGACTTTC. This gives the protein CASSPPGLAVGSSGANVLTF.

This chain joins TRBV10-3 and TRBJ1-4, with no clear D. This CDR3 comprises 17 residues. CDR1 is ENHRY and CDR2 is SYGVKD in the germline V gene. Trimming removed 0 bases at V and 5 bases at J, with 16 bases between. CDR3: CAISESRVAGKNEKLFF. CDR3 DNA: TGTGCCATCAGTGAGTCGAGGGTTGCGGGAAAGAATGAAAAACTGTTTTTT.

This sequence joins TRBV5-4 and TRBJ1-3; D is possibly TRBD1 (5 bases). Germline assignment: CDR1 SGHNT and CDR2 YYREEE (reference sequence). The CDR3 sequence is 16 residues long. Trimming pared 3 bases from V and 0 bases from J, leaving 13 bases between. The CDR3 loop is CASSSPAGGSGNTIYF. The CDR3 bases are TGTGCCAGCAGCTCCCCGGCGGGGGGCTCTGGAAACACCATATATTTT.

The V gene is TRBV12-5, the J gene TRBJ2-2; D gene uncertain. In germline, CDR1 is LGHNT, CDR2 FRNRAP. The ends were cut back, 1 base at V and 2 bases at J, with 5 bases in the middle. The CDR3 loop spans 14 amino acids. CDR3 region: CASGLGGNTGELFF. The CDR3 DNA follows: TGTGCTAGTGGTTTGGGGGGAAACACCGGGGAGCTGTTTTTT.